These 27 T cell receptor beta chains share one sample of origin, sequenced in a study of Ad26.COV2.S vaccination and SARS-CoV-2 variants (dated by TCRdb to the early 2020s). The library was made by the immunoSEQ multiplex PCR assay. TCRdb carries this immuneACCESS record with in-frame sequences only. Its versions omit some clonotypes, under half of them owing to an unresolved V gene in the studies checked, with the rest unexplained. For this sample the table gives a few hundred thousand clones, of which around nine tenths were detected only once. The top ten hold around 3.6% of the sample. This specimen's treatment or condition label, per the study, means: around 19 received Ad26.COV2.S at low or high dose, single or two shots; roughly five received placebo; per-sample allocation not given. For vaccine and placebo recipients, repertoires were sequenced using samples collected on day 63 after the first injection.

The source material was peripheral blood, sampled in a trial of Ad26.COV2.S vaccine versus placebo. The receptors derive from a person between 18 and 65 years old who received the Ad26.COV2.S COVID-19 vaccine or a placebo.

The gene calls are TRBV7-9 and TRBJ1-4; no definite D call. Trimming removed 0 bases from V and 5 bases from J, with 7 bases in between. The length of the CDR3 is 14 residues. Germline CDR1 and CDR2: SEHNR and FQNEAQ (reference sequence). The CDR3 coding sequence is TGTGCCAGCAGCTTAGCCACCCAGAATGAAAAACTGTTTTTT. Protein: CASSLATQNEKLFF.

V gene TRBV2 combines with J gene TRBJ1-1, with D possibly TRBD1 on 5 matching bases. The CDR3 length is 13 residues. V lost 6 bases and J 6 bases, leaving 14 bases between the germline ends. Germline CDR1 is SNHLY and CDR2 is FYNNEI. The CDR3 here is CASSLHGDSEAFF. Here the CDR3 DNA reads TGTGCCAGCAGCCTCCACGGGGACTCTGAAGCTTTCTTT. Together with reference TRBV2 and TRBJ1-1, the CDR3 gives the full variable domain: EPEVTQTPSHQVTQMGQEVILRCVPISNHLYFYWYRQILGQKVEFLVSFYNNEISEKSEIFDDQFSVERPDGSNFTLKIRSTKLEDSAMYFCASSLHGDSEAFFGQGTRLTVV.

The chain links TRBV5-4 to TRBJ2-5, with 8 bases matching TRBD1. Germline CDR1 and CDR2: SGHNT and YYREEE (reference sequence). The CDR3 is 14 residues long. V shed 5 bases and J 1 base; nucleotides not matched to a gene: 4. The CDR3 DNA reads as TGTGCCAGCAGATTCGGACAGGGCCAAGAGACCCAGTACTTC. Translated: CASRFGQGQETQYF.

CDR3: CASRRGGNQPQHF. CDR3 bases: TGTGCCAGCAGACGGGGGGGCAATCAGCCCCAGCATTTT. The rearrangement joins TRBV12-3 or TRBV12-4 to TRBJ1-5, with D perhaps matching TRBD1 (5 bases). V was trimmed by 6 bases and J by 2 bases, leaving 8 bases between them. This CDR3 region has 13 residues.

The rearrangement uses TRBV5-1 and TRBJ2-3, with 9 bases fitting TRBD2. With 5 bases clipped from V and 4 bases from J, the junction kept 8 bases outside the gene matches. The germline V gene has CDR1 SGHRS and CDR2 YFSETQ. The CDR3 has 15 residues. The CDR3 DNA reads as TGCGCCAGCAGGGAGGTCGGGACTAGCTCAGATACGCAGTATTTT. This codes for CASREVGTSSDTQYF.

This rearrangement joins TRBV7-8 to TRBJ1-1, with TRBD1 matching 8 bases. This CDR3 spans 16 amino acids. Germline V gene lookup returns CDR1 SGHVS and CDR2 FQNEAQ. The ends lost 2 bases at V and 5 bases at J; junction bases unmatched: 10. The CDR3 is CASSLPRSGGGTEAFF. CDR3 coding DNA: TGTGCCAGCAGCTTACCCCGATCAGGGGGCGGGACTGAAGCTTTCTTT.

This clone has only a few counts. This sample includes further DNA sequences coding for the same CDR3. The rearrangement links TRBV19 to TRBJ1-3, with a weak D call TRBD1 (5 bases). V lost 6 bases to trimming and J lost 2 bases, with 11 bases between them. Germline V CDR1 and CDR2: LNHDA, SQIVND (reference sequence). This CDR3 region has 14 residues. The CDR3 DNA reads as TGTGCCAGTAGCCTAGACAGAGCTGGAAACACCATATATTTT. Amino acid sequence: CASSLDRAGNTIYF.

CDR3 nucleotide sequence: TGTGCCAGCAGCTTGGAGCGGGGAGTGTATAAAGACGAGCAGTACTTC. It encodes CASSLERGVYKDEQYF. This rearrangement joins TRBV5-4 to TRBJ2-7; 7 nucleotides align to TRBD2. CDR3 size: 16 residues. Per germline, CDR1 SGHNT and CDR2 YYREEE (reference sequence). With 0 bases clipped from V and 5 bases from J, the junction kept 11 bases outside the gene matches.

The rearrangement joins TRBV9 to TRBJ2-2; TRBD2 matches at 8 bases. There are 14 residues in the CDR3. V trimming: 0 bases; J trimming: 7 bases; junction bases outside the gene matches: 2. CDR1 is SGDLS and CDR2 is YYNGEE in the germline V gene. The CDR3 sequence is CASSVGLAGGELFF. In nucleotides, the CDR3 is TGTGCCAGCAGCGTAGGCCTAGCGGGCGGGGAGCTGTTTTTT.

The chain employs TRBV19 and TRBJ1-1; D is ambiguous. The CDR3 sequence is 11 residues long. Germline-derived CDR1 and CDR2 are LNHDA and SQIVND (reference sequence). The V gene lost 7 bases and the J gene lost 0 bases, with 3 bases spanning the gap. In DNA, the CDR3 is TGTGCCAGTACCTTGAACACTGAAGCTTTCTTT. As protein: CASTLNTEAFF.

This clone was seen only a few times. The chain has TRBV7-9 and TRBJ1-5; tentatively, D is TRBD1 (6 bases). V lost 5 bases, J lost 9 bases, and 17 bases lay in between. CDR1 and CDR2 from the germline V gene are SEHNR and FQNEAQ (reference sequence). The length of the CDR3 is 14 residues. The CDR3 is CASSPGLQGLPQHF. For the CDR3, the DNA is TGTGCCAGCAGCCCCGGGCTACAGGGATTGCCCCAGCATTTT.

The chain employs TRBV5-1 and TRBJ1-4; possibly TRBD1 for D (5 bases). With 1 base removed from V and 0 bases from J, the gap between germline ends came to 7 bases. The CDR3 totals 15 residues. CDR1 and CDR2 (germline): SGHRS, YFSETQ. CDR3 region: CASSLRGATNEKLFF. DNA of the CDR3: TGCGCCAGCAGCTTGCGAGGGGCAACTAATGAAAAACTGTTTTTT.

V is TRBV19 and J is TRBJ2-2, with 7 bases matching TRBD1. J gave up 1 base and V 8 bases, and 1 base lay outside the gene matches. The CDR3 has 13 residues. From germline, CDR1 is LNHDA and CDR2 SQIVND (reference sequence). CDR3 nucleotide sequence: TGTGCCAGTCGACAGGGGAACACCGGGGAGCTGTTTTTT. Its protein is CASRQGNTGELFF.

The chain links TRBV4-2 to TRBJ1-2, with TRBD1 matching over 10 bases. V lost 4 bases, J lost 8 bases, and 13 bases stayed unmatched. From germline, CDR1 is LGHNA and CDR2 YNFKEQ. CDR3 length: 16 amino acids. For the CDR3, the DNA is TGTGCCAGCAGCCCAGGAGACAGGGGGCGCGTAGGGGGCTACACCTTC. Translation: CASSPGDRGRVGGYTF.

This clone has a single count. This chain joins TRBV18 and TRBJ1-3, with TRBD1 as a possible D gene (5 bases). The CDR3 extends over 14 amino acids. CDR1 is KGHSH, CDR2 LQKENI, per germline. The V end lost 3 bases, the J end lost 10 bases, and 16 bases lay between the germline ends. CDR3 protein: CASSPQTVEGTIYF. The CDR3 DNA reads TGTGCCAGCTCACCCCAGACAGTGGAGGGTACCATATATTTT.

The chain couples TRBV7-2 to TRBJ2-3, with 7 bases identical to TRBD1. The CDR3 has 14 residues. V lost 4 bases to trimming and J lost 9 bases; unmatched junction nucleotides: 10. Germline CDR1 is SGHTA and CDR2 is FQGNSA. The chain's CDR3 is CASSSGTVTGTQYF. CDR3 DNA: TGTGCCAGCAGCTCCGGGACAGTCACAGGGACGCAGTATTTT.

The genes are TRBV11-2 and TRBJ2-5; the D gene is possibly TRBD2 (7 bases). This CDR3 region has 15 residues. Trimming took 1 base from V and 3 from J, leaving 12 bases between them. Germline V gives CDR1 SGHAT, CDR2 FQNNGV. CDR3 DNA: TGTGCCAGCAGCTTAGGGGGGGGCCAGGAAGAGACCCAGTACTTC. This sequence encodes CASSLGGGQEETQYF.

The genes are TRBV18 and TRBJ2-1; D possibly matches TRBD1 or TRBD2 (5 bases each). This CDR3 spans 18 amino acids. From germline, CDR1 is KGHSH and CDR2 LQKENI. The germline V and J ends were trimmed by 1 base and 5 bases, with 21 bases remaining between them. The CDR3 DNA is TGTGCCAGCTCACCACGGGGCGCAGCTCGAAGAGGGGACAATGAGCAGTTCTTC. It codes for CASSPRGAARRGDNEQFF.

The CDR3 is CASSPRTGGGYEQYF. CDR3 nucleotides: TGTGCCAGCAGCCCGCGGACAGGGGGCGGGTACGAGCAGTACTTC. This chain connects TRBV7-2 to TRBJ2-7; 11 bases match TRBD1. Germline-derived CDR1 and CDR2 are SGHTA and FQGNSA. Germline trimming cut 5 bases from V and 4 bases from J; bases unmatched to any gene: 7. The CDR3 runs to 15 residues.

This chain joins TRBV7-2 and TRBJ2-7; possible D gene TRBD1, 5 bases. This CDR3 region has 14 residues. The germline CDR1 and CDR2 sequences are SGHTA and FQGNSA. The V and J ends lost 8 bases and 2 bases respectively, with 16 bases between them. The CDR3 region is CASSLGQAPYEQYF. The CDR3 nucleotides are TGTGCCAGCTCCCTGGGGCAGGCTCCCTACGAGCAGTACTTC.

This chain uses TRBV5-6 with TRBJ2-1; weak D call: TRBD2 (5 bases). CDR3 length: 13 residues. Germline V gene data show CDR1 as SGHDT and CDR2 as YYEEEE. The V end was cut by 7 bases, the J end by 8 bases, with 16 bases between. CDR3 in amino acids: CASGSTSIHEQFF. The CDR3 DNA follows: TGTGCCAGCGGATCTACTAGTATCCATGAGCAGTTCTTC.

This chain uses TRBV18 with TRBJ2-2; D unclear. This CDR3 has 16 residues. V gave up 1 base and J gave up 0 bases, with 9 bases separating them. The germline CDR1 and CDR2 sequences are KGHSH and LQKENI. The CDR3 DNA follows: TGTGCCAGCTCACCACTCCCCAGAACGAACACCGGGGAGCTGTTTTTT. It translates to CASSPLPRTNTGELFF. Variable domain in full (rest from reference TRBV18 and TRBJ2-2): NAGVMQNPRHLVRRRGQEARLRCSPMKGHSHVYWYRQLPEEGLKFMVYLQKENIIDESGMPKERFSAEFPKEGPSILRIQQVVRGDSAAYFCASSPLPRTNTGELFFGEGSRLTVL.

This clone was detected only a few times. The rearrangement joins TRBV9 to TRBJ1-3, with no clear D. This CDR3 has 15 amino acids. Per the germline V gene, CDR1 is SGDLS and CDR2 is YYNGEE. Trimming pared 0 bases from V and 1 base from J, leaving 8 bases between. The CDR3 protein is CASSVEARSGNTIYF. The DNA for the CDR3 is TGTGCCAGCAGCGTAGAGGCCAGGTCTGGAAACACCATATATTTT.

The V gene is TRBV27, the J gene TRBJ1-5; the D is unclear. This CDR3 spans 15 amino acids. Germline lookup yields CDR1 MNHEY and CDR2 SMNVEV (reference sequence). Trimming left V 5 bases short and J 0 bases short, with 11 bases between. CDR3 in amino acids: CASSPGRLSNQPQHF. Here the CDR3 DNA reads TGTGCCAGCAGTCCCGGGAGACTTAGCAATCAGCCCCAGCATTTT.

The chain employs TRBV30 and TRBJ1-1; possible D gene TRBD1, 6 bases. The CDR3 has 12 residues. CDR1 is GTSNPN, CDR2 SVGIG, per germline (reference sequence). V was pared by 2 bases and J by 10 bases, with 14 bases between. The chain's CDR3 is CAWSMGQRRAFF. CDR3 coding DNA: TGTGCCTGGAGTATGGGACAACGACGAGCTTTCTTT.

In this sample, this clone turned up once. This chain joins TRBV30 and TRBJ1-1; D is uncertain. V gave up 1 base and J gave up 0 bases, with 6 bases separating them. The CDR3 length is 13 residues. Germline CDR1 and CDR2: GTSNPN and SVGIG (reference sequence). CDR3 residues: CAWSAQVNTEAFF. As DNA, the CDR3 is TGTGCCTGGAGTGCCCAAGTGAACACTGAAGCTTTCTTT.

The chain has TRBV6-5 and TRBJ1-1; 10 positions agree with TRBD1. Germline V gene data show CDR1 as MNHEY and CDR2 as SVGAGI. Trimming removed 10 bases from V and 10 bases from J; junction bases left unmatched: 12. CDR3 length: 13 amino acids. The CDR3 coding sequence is TGTGCCACCCTCCTTGGTGACAGGGGGCGAGCTTTCTTT. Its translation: CATLLGDRGRAFF.